These 3 T cell receptor beta chains were all obtained from the same sample, sequenced in a study of T cells in women clearing cervical HPV infection. Data came from immunoSEQ multiplex PCR; TCRdb stores just in-frame clones and leaves some out. This sample's table has over 15,000 clones. Material for sequencing was blood buffy coat. The receptor set was obtained from a woman between 18 and 75 years old with a cervical HPV16 infection that either progressed to CIN3+ or cleared (not recorded which).

In regard to this clone: From the germline J gene comes the end of the CDR3, since the read stops 3 residues before it. The rearrangement joins TRBV30 to TRBJ1-6; D call uncertain. Germline V gene sequence: CDR1 GTSNPN, CDR2 SVGIG (reference sequence). Trimming shortened V by 8 bases and J by 3 bases, and 20 bases separated the two germline ends. This CDR3 spans 16 amino acids. CDR3 DNA, as far as it was read: TGTGCCCTAAACCCTAAAGGCGGCTACTATAATTCACCC. Translation: CALNPKGGYYNSP. The entire CDR3 protein is CALNPKGGYYNSPLHF.

Worth noting for this clone: The CDR3 goes on 3 residues after the read ends, and that part is filled in from the germline J gene. The chain recombines TRBV20-1 with TRBJ1-5; D ambiguous. V was pared by 5 bases and J by 2 bases, with 13 bases between. The CDR3 runs to 14 residues. CDR1 and CDR2 (germline): DFQATT, SNEGSKA (reference sequence). Here the CDR3 reads CSASVHSGNQPQHF. The sequenced CDR3 bases are TGCAGTGCTTCGGTCCACAGTGGCAATCAGCCC.

This chain's CDR3 is CASSLGQTGELFF. The part of the CDR3 DNA that was read is TGTGCCAGCAGCCTTGGCCAGACCGGGGAG. This chain links TRBV13 with TRBJ2-2; no clear D gene. Read sequence stops 3 residues before the CDR3 end, and the germline J gene provides the missing end. Trimming shortened V by 5 bases and J by 5 bases, and 9 bases separated the two germline ends. CDR1 is PRHDT and CDR2 is FYEKMQ in the germline V gene (reference sequence). The CDR3 contains 13 residues.